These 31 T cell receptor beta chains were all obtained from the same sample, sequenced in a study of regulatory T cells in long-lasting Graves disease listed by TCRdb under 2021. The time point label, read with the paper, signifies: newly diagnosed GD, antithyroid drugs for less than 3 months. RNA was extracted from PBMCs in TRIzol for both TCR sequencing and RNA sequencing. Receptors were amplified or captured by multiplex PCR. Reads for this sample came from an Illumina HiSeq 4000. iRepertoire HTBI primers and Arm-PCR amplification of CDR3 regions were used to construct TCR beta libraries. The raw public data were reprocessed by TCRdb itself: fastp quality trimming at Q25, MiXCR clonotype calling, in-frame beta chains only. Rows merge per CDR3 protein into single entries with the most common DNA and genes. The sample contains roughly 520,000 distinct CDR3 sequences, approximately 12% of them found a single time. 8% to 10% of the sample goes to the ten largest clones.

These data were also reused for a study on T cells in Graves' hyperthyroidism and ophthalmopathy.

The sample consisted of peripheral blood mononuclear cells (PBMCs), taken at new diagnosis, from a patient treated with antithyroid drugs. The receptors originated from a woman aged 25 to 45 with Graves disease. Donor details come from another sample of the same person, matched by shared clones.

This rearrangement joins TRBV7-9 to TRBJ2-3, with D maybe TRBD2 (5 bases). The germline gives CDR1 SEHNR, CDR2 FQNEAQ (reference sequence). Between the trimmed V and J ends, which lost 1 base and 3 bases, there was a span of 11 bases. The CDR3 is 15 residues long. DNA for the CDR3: TGTGCCAGCAGCTTAGTTGGGGAGAGGACAGATACGCAGTATTTT. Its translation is CASSLVGERTDTQYF.

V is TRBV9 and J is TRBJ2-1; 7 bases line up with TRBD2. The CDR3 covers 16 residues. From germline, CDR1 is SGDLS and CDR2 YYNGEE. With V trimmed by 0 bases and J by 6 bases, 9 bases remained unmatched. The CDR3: CASSVATRERGNEQFF. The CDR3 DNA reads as TGTGCCAGCAGCGTAGCTACACGGGAGCGGGGCAATGAGCAGTTCTTC.

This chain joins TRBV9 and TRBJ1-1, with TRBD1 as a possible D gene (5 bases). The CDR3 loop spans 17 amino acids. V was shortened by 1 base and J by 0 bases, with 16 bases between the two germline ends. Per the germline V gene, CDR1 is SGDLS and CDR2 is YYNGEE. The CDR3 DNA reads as TGTGCCAGCAGCGTATCTGACAGAACACTCCTGAACACTGAAGCTTTCTTT. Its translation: CASSVSDRTLLNTEAFF. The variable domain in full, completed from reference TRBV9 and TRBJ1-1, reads DSGVTQTPKHLITATGQRVTLRCSPRSGDLSVYWYQQSLDQGLQFLIQYYNGEERAKGNILERFSAQQFPDLHSELNLSSLELGDSALYFCASSVSDRTLLNTEAFFGQGTRLTVV.

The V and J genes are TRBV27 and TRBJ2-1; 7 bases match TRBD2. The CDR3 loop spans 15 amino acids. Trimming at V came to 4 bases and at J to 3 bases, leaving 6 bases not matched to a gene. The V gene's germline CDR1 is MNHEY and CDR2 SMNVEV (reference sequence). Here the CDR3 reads CASSWDGGSYNEQFF. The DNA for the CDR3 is TGTGCCAGCAGTTGGGACGGCGGGAGCTACAATGAGCAGTTCTTC.

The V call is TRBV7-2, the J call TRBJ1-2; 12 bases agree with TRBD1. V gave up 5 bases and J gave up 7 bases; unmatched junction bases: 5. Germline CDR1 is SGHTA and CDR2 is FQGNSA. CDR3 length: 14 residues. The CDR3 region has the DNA TGTGCCAGCAGCCCGGGACAGGGGGCGGGTGGCTACACCTTC. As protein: CASSPGQGAGGYTF.

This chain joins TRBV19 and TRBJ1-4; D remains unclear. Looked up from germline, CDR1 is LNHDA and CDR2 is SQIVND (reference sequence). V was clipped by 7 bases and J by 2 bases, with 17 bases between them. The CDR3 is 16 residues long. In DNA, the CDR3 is TGTGCCAGTACCCCCGAGTTAGAGGGTACTAATGAAAAACTGTTTTTT. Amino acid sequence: CASTPELEGTNEKLFF.

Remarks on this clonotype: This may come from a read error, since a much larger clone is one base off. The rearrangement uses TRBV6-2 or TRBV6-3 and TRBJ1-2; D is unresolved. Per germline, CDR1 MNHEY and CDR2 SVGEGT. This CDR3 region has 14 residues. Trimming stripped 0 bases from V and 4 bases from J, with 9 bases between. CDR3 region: CASSYSRRIYGYTF. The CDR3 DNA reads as TGTGCCAGCAGTTACTCGAGACGGATCTATGGCTACACCTTC.

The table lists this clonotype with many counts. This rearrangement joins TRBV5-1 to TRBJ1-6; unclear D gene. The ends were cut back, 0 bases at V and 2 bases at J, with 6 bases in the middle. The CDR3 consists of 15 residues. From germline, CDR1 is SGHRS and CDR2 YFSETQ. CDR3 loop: CASSLGVTYNSPLHF. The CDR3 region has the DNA TGCGCCAGCAGCTTGGGCGTAACCTATAATTCACCCCTCCACTTT.

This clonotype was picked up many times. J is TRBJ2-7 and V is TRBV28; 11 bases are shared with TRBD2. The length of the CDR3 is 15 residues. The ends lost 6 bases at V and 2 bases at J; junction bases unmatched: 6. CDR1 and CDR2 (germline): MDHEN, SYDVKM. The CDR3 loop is CASRTPSGGPYEQYF. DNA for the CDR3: TGTGCCAGCAGGACACCTAGCGGGGGGCCCTACGAGCAGTACTTC.

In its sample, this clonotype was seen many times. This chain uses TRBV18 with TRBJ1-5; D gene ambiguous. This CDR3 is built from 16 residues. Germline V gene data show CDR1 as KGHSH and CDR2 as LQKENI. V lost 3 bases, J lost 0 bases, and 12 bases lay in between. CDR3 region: CASSPDAAYSNQPQHF. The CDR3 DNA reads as TGTGCCAGCTCACCCGACGCCGCATATAGCAATCAGCCCCAGCATTTT.

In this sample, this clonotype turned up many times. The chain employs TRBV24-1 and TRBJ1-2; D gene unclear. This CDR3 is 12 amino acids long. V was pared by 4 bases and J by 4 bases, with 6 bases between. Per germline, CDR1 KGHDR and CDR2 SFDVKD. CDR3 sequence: CATSDGPYGYTF. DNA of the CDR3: TGTGCCACCAGTGACGGACCCTATGGCTACACCTTC.

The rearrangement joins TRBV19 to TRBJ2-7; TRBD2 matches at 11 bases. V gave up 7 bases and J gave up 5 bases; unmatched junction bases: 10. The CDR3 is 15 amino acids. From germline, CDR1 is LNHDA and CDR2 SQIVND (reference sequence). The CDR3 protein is CASTASSGGPHEQYF. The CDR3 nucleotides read TGTGCCAGTACTGCATCTAGCGGGGGGCCCCACGAGCAGTACTTC.

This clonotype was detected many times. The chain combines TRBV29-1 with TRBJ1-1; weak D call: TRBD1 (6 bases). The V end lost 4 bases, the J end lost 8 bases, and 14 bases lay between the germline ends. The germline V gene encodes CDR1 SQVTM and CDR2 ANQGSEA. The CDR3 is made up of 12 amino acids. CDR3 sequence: CSVGGMGGEAFF. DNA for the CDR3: TGCAGCGTTGGGGGGATGGGGGGCGAAGCTTTCTTT.

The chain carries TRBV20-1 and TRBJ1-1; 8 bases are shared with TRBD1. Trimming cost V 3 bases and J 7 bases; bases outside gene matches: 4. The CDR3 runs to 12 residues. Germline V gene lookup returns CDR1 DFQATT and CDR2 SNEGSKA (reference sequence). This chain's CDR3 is CSASPGGSEAFF. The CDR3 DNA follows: TGCAGTGCTAGCCCAGGGGGCAGTGAAGCTTTCTTT.

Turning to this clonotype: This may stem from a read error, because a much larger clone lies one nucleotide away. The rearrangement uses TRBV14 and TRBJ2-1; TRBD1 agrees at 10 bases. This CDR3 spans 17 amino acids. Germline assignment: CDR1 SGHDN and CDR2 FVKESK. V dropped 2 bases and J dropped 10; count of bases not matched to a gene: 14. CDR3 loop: CASSQTWGQGSTYEQFF. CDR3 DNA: TGTGCCAGCAGCCAAACGTGGGGACAGGGGAGTACCTACGAGCAGTTCTTC. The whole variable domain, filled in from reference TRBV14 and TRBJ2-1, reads EAGVTQFPSHSVIEKGQTVTLRCDPISGHDNLYWYRRVMGKEIKFLLHFVKESKQDESGMPNNRFLAERTGGTYSTLKVQPAELEDSGVYFCASSQTWGQGSTYEQFFGPGTRLTVL.

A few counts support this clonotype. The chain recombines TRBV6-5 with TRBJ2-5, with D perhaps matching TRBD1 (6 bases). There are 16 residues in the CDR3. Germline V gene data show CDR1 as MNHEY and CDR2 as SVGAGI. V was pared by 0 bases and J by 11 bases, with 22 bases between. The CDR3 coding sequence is TGTGCCAGCAGTTACTCGATCGGGGCAGGGGTTAACGTTCAGTACTTC. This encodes CASSYSIGAGVNVQYF.

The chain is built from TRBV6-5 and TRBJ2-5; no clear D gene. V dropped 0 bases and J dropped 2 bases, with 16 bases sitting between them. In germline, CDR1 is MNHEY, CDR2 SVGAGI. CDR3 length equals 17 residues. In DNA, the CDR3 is TGTGCCAGCAGTTACTCCCCGTTGGATCCATATCAAGAGACCCAGTACTTC. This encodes CASSYSPLDPYQETQYF.

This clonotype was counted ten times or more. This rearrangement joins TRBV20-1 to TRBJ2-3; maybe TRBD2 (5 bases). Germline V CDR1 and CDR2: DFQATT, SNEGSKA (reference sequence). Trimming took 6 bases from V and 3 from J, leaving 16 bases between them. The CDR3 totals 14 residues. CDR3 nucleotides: TGCAGTGCAAATACTAGGAGCAAAACAGATACGCAGTATTTT. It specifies CSANTRSKTDTQYF.

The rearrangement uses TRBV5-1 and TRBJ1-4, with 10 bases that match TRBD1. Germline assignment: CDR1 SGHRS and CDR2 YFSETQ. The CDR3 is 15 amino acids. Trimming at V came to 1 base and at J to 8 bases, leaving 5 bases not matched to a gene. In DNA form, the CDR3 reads TGCGCCAGCAGCTTGTCCGGGACAGGGGAAGAAAAACTGTTTTTT. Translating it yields CASSLSGTGEEKLFF.

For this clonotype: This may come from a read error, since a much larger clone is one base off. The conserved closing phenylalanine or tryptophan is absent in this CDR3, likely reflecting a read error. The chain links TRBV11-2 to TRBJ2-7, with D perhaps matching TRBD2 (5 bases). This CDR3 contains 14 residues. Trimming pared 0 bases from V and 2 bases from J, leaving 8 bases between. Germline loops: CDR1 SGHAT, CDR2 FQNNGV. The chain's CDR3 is CASSLDPGAYEQYL. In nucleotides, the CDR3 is TGTGCCAGCAGCTTAGACCCCGGGGCCTACGAGCAGTACCTC.

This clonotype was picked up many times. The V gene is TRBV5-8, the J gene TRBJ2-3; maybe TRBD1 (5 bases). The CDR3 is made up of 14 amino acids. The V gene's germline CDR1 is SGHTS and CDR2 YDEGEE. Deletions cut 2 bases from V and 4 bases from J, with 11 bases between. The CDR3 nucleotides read TGTGCCAGCAGCTTTTTCAGGGCCCCAGATACGCAGTATTTT. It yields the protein CASSFFRAPDTQYF.

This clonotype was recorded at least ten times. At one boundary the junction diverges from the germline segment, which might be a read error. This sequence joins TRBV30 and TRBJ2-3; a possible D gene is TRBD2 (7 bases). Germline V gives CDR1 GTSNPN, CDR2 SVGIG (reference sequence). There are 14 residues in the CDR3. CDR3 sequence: CAWSVTGGTDTQYF. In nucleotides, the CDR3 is TGTGCCTGGAGTGTGACGGGGGGCACCGATACGCAGTATTTT.

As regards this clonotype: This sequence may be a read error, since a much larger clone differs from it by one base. The CDR3 nucleotides read TGTGTCAGCACCCCGCGCGCAGCTTTGAACACTGAAGCTTTCTTT. This sequence encodes CVSTPRAALNTEAFF. V and J are TRBV7-6 and TRBJ1-1; D uncertain. Germline V lookup: CDR1 SGHVS, CDR2 FNYEAQ. This CDR3 has 15 amino acids.

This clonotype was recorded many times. For the CDR3, the DNA is TGTGCCAGCAGGCGTTGGACAGGGGGCCTCCAAGAGACCCAGTACTTC. Translating it yields CASRRWTGGLQETQYF. V and J are TRBV6-2 or TRBV6-3 and TRBJ2-5; 11 bases match TRBD1. The CDR3 runs 16 residues. Trimming removed 6 bases from V and 1 base from J; junction bases left unmatched: 7. Germline V gene sequence: CDR1 MNHEY, CDR2 SVGEGT.

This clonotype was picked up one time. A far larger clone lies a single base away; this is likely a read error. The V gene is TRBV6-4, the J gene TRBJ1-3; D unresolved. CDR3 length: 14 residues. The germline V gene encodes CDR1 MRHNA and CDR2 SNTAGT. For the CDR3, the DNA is TGTGCCATCAGTCGGACTAGCTCTGGAAACACCATATATTTT. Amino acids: CAISRTSSGNTIYF.

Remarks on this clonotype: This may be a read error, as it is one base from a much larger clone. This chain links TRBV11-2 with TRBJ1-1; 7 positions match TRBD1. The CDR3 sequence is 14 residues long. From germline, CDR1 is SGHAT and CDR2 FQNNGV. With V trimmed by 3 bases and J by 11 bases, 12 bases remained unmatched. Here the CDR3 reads CASSFDRVDPSAFF. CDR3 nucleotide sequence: TGTGCCAGCAGCTTCGACAGGGTGGACCCCTCGGCTTTCTTT.

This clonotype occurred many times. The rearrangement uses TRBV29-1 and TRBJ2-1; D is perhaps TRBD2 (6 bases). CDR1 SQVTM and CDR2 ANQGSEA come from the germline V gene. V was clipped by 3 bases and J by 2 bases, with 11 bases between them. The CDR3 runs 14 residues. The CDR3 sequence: CSVEVGRAYNEQFF. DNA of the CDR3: TGCAGCGTTGAGGTCGGGAGAGCCTACAATGAGCAGTTCTTC.

This CDR3 reads CASSLDQVRFTEAFF. For the CDR3, the DNA is TGCGCCAGCAGCTTGGATCAGGTTAGATTCACTGAAGCTTTCTTT. The chain carries TRBV5-1 and TRBJ1-1; no reliable D call. Germline V gives CDR1 SGHRS, CDR2 YFSETQ. V was pared by 0 bases and J by 4 bases, with 13 bases between. The CDR3 totals 15 residues.

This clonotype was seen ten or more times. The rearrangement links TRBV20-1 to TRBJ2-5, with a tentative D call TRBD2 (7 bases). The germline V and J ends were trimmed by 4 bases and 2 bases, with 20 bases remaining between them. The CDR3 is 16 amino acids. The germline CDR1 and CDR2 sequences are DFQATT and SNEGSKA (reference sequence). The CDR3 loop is CSAIRGASGIQETQYF. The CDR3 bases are TGCAGTGCTATTCGGGGGGCTAGCGGAATTCAAGAGACCCAGTACTTC.

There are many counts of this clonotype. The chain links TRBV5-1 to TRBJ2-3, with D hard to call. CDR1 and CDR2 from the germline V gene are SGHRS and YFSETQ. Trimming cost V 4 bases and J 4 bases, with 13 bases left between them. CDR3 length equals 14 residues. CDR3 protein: CASSTTAPSDTQYF. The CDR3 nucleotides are TGCGCCAGCAGCACGACCGCCCCCTCAGATACGCAGTATTTT.

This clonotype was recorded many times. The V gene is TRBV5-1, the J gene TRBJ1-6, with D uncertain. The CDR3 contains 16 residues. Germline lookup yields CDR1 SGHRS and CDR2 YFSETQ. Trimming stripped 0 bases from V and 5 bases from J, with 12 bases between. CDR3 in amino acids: CASSLDSRANNSPLHF. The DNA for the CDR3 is TGCGCCAGCAGCTTGGATTCCCGGGCCAATAATTCACCCCTCCACTTT.